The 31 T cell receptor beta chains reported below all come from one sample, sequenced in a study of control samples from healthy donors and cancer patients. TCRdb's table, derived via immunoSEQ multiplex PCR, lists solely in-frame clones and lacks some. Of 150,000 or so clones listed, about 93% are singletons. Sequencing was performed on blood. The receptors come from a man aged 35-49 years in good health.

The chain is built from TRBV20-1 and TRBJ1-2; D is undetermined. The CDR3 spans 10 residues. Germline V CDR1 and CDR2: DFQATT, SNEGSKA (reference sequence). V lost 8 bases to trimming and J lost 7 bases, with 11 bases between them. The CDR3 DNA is TGCAGTCTTCAGTTAGGTGGCTACACCTTC. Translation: CSLQLGGYTF.

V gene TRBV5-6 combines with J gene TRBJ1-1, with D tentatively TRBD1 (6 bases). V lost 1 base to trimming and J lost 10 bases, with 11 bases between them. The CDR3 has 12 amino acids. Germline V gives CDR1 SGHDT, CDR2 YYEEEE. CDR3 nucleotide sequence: TGTGCCAGCAGCTTGTCGTGGGGGCGAGCTTTCTTT. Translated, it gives CASSLSWGRAFF.

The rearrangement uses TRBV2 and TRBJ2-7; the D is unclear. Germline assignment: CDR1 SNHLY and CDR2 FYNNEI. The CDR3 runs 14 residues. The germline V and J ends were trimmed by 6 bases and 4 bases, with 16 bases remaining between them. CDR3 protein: CASRVFPSAYEQYF. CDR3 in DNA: TGTGCCAGCAGAGTCTTCCCCTCAGCGTACGAGCAGTACTTC. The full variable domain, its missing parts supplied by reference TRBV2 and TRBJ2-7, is EPEVTQTPSHQVTQMGQEVILRCVPISNHLYFYWYRQILGQKVEFLVSFYNNEISEKSEIFDDQFSVERPDGSNFTLKIRSTKLEDSAMYFCASRVFPSAYEQYFGPGTRLTVT.

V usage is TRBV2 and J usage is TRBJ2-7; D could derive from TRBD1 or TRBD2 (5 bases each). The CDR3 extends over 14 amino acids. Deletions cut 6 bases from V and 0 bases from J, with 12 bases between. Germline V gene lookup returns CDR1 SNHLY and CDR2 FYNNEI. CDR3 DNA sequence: TGTGCCAGCAGGAGGGACCCTAGCTCCTACGAGCAGTACTTC. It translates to CASRRDPSSYEQYF.

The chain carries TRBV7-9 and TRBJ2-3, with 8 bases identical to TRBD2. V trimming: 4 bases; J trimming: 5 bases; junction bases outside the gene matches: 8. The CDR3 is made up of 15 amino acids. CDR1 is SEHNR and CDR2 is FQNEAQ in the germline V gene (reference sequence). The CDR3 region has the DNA TGTGCCAGCAGCTCCTCCGGGGGGGCCCTAGATACGCAGTATTTT. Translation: CASSSSGGALDTQYF.

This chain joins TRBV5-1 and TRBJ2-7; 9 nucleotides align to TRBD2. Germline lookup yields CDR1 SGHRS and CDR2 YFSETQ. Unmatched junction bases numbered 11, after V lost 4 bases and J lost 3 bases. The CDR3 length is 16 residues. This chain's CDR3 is CASSGKAGGLDYEQYF. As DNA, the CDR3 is TGCGCCAGCAGCGGTAAAGCGGGGGGACTTGACTACGAGCAGTACTTC.

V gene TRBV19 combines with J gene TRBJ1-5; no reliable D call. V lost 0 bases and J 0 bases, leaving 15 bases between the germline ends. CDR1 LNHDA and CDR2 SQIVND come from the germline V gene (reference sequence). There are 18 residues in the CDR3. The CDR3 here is CASSIDRTGVISNQPQHF. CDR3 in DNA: TGTGCCAGTAGTATAGATCGAACGGGAGTTATTAGCAATCAGCCCCAGCATTTT.

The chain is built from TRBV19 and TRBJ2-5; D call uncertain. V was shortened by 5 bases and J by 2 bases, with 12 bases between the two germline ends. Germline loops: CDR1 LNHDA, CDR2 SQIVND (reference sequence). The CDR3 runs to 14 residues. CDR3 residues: CASSVVGKQETQYF. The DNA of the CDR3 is TGTGCCAGTAGTGTGGTGGGAAAGCAAGAGACCCAGTACTTC.

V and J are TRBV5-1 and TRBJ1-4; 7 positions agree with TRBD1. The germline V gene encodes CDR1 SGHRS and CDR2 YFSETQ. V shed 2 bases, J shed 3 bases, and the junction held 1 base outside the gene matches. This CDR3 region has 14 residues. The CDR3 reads CASSFDRANEKLFF. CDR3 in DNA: TGCGCCAGCAGCTTCGACAGGGCTAATGAAAAACTGTTTTTT.

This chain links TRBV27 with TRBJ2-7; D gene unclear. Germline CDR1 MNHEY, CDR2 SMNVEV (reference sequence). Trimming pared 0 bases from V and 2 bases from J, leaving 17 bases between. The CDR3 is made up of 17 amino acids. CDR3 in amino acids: CASSLSAPLSTAYEQYF. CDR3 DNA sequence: TGTGCCAGCAGTTTATCGGCCCCACTCTCAACGGCCTACGAGCAGTACTTC.

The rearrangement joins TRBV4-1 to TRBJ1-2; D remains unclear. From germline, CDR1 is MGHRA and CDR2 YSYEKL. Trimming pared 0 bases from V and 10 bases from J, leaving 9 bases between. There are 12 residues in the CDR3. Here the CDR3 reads CASSQDRRAYTF. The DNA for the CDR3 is TGCGCCAGCAGCCAAGATAGGCGTGCCTACACCTTC.

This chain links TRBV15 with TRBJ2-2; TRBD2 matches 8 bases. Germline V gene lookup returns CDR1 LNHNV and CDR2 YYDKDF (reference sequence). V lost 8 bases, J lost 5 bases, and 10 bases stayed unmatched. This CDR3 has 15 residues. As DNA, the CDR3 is TGTGCCACCGAGCCCAGCGGGGGTCGTACCGGGGAGCTGTTTTTT. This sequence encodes CATEPSGGRTGELFF.

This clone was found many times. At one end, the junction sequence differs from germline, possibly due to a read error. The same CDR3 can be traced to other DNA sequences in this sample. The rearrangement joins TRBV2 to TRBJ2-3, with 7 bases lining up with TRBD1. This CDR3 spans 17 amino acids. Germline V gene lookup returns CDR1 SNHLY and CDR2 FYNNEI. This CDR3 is CVSSEQGMARSTDTQYF. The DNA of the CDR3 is TGTGTCAGCAGCGAACAGGGGATGGCGAGAAGCACAGATACGCAGTATTTT.

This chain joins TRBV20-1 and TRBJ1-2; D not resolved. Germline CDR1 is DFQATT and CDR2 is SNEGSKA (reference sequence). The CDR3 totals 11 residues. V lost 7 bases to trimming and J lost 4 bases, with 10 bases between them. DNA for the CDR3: TGCAGTGTTCGACACCCCTATGGCTACACCTTC. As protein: CSVRHPYGYTF.

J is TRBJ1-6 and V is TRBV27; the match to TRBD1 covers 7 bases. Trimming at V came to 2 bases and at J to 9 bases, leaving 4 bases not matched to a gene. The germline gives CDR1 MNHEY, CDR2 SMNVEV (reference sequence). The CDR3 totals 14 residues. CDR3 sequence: CASSLRDSSSPLHF. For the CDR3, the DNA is TGTGCCAGCAGTTTAAGGGACAGTAGTTCACCCCTCCACTTT.

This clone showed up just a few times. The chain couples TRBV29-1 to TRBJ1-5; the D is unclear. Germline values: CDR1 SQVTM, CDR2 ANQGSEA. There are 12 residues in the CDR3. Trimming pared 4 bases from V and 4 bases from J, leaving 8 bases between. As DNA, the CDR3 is TGCAGCGTTGGGAGTGCAAATCAGCCCCAGCATTTT. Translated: CSVGSANQPQHF.

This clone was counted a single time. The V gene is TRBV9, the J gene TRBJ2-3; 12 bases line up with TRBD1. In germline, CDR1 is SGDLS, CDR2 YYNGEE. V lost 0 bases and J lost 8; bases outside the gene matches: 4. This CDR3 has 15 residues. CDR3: CASSVGGQGAGTQYF. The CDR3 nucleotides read TGTGCCAGCAGCGTAGGGGGACAGGGGGCAGGTACGCAGTATTTT.

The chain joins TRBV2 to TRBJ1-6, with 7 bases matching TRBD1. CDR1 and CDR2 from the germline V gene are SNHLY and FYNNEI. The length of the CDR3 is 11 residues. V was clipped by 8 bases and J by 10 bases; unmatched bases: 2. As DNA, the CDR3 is TGTGCCAGCGGAGGGGGCTCACCCCTCCACTTT. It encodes CASGGGSPLHF.

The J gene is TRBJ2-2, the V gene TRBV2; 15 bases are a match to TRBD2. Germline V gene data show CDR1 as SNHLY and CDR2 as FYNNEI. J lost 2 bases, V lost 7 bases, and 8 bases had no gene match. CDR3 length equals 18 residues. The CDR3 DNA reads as TGTGCCAGCACCGTCGGACTAGCGGGGGGGCGCAACACCGGGGAGCTGTTTTTT. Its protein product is CASTVGLAGGRNTGELFF.

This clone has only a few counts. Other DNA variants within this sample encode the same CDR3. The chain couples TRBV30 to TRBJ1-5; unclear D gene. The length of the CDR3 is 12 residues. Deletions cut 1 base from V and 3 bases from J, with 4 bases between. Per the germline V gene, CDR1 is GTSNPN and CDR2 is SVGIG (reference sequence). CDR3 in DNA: TGTGCCTGGAGTGGACCCAATCAGCCCCAGCATTTT. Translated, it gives CAWSGPNQPQHF.

CDR3 nucleotide sequence: TGTGCCAGCAGCACATCTACAGGGGGGAACTATGGCTACACCTTC. This sequence encodes CASSTSTGGNYGYTF. The gene calls are TRBV5-4 and TRBJ1-2; TRBD1 agrees at 8 bases. The CDR3 is made up of 15 amino acids. CDR1 is SGHNT, CDR2 YYREEE, per germline (reference sequence). The junction had 7 bases not matched to a gene; V was cut back by 4 bases and J by 2 bases.

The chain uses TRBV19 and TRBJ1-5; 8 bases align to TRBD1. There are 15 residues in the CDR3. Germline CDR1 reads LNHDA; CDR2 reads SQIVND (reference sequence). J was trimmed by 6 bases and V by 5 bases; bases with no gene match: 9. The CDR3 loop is CASSSQGQGGQPQHF. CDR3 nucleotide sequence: TGTGCCAGTAGTTCACAAGGACAGGGAGGTCAGCCCCAGCATTTT.

The CDR3 DNA sequence: TGCGCCAGCAGCTTGGGGACTCCCGATCAGCCCCAGCATTTT. It encodes CASSLGTPDQPQHF. This chain links TRBV5-1 with TRBJ1-5; D remains unclear. The length of the CDR3 is 14 residues. The V and J ends lost 0 bases and 5 bases respectively, with 9 bases between them. Germline CDR1 reads SGHRS; CDR2 reads YFSETQ.

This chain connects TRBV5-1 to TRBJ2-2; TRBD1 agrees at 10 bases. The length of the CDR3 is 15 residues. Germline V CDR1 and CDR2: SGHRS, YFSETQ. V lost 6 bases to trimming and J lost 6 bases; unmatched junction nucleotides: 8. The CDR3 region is CASTRDRGSSGELFF. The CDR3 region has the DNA TGCGCCAGCACCCGGGACAGGGGTTCGTCCGGGGAGCTGTTTTTT.

CDR3: CASSQLRMNTEAFF. The DNA for the CDR3 is TGTGCCAGCAGCCAGCTACGGATGAACACTGAAGCTTTCTTT. The chain employs TRBV3-1 (or the pseudogene TRBV3-2) and TRBJ1-1, with D unclear. Trimming removed 3 bases at V and 0 bases at J, with 8 bases between. This CDR3 contains 14 residues. Germline CDR1 reads LGHDT; CDR2 reads YNNKEL (reference sequence).

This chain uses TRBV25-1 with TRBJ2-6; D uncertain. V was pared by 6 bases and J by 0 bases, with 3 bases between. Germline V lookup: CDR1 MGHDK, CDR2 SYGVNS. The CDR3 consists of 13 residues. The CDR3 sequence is CASRGSGANVLTF. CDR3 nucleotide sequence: TGTGCCAGCAGGGGCTCTGGGGCCAACGTCCTGACTTTC.

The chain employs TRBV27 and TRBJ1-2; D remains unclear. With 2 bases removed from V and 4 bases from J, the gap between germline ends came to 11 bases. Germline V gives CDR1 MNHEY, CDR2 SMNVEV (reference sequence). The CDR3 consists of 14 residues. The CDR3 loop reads CASSLNARPYGYTF. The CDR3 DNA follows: TGTGCCAGCAGTTTAAACGCCAGACCCTATGGCTACACCTTC.

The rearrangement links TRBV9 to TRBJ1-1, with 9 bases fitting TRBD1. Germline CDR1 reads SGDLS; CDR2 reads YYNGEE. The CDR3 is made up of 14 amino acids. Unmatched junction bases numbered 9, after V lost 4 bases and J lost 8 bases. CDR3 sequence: CASSFAGTGNEAFF. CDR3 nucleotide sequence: TGTGCCAGCAGCTTCGCCGGGACAGGGAACGAAGCTTTCTTT.

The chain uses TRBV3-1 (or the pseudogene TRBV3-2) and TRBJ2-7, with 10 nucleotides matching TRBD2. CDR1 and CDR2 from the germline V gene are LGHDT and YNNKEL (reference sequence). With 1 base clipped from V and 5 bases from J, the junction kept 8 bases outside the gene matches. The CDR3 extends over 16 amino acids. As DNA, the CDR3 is TGTGCCAGCAGCCAAGGGGCCGGGACTAGCGTCGACGAGCAGTACTTC. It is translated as CASSQGAGTSVDEQYF.

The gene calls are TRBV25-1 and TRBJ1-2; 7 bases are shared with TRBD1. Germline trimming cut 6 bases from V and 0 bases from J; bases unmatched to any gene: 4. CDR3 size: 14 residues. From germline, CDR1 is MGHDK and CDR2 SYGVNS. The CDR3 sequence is CASRTGQPNYGYTF. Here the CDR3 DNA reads TGTGCCAGCAGAACGGGACAGCCTAACTATGGCTACACCTTC.

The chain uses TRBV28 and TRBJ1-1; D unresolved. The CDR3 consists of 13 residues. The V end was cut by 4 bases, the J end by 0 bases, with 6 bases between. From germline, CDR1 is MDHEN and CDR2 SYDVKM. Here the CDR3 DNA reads TGTGCCAGCAGTTATCCGGTGAACACTGAAGCTTTCTTT. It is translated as CASSYPVNTEAFF.